The next 29 T cell receptor beta chains were all read from a single sample in a study of blood T cell repertoires in COVID-19 (dated by TCRdb to the early 2020s). The method was the immunoSEQ multiplex PCR assay. TCRdb holds this immuneACCESS table with in-frame rearrangements only. Some clones are missing; in checked studies, unresolved V genes explain under half, and the rest has no known cause. The sample has 140,000 to 150,000 clones on record, roughly 90% of them singletons. Under 3% of the sample is taken by the ten largest. What was sequenced was peripheral blood. The receptors derive from a human donor with COVID-19, enrolled during active disease. The donor label of this sample is uncertain.

The J gene is TRBJ1-2, the V gene TRBV7-9, with D perhaps matching TRBD1 (5 bases). This CDR3 is built from 13 residues. Germline CDR1 reads SEHNR; CDR2 reads FQNEAQ (reference sequence). V was cut by 0 bases and J by 8 bases, with 10 bases left in between. Written as DNA, the CDR3 is TGTGCCAGCAGCTTAGCGGGGCATTCGGGCTACACCTTC. This translates into CASSLAGHSGYTF.

This CDR3 is CATSLGRGGWKETQYF. As DNA, the CDR3 is TGTGCCACCTCGCTGGGGCGGGGGGGGTGGAAAGAGACCCAGTACTTC. J is TRBJ2-5 and V is TRBV13; TRBD2 matches 9 bases. Germline V gene lookup returns CDR1 PRHDT and CDR2 FYEKMQ (reference sequence). The CDR3 length is 16 residues. V was clipped by 10 bases and J by 3 bases; unmatched bases: 15.

The chain is built from TRBV5-1 and TRBJ1-5, with 8 bases that match TRBD1. Per the germline V gene, CDR1 is SGHRS and CDR2 is YFSETQ. This CDR3 has 13 residues. V gave up 3 bases and J gave up 7 bases; unmatched junction bases: 3. The CDR3: CASSWTGRQPQHF. CDR3 sequence (DNA): TGCGCCAGCAGCTGGACAGGGCGCCAGCCCCAGCATTTT.

The gene calls are TRBV6-5 and TRBJ1-5, with D unresolved. This CDR3 spans 13 amino acids. Trimming pared 6 bases from V and 7 bases from J, leaving 13 bases between. CDR1 is MNHEY and CDR2 is SVGAGI in the germline V gene. CDR3 nucleotides: TGTGCCAGCAGCCTTTACGGAGGGCAGCCCCAGCATTTT. It encodes CASSLYGGQPQHF.

The chain combines TRBV6-5 with TRBJ2-7; D ambiguous. From germline, CDR1 is MNHEY and CDR2 SVGAGI. Trimming cost V 8 bases and J 3 bases, with 14 bases left between them. The CDR3 extends over 13 amino acids. For the CDR3, the DNA is TGTGCCAGCCGGTTTGAGCCCGTCTACGAGCAGTACTTC. Its protein is CASRFEPVYEQYF.

The chain carries TRBV30 and TRBJ1-6, with 7 bases that match TRBD1. Germline V CDR1 and CDR2: GTSNPN, SVGIG (reference sequence). The CDR3 has 13 residues. V shed 7 bases, J shed 9 bases, and the junction held 9 bases outside the gene matches. The chain's CDR3 is CASSDRSGSPLHF. As DNA, the CDR3 is TGTGCCTCCTCGGACAGGAGCGGTTCACCCCTCCACTTT.

This clone was seen more than once but under ten times. This chain connects TRBV2 to TRBJ2-7, with D perhaps TRBD1 (5 bases). Germline V gives CDR1 SNHLY, CDR2 FYNNEI. The CDR3 loop spans 12 amino acids. Trimming pared 5 bases from V and 2 bases from J, leaving 7 bases between. CDR3 amino acids: CASSHRTYEQYF. CDR3 nucleotide sequence: TGTGCCAGCAGTCACAGGACCTACGAGCAGTACTTC.

The chain has TRBV2 and TRBJ2-2; tentative D call: TRBD1 (5 bases). The germline V and J ends were trimmed by 5 bases and 3 bases, with 13 bases remaining between them. The CDR3 extends over 15 amino acids. Germline V gene lookup returns CDR1 SNHLY and CDR2 FYNNEI. CDR3 loop: CASSQDTLDTGELFF. CDR3 nucleotide sequence: TGTGCCAGCAGTCAGGACACCCTAGACACCGGGGAGCTGTTTTTT.

V gene TRBV5-1 combines with J gene TRBJ2-5; D unclear. Germline loops: CDR1 SGHRS, CDR2 YFSETQ. V lost 4 bases and J lost 2, with 15 bases in between. CDR3 length: 15 amino acids. CDR3 in DNA: TGCGCCAGCAGCCCCTCCGGAGCGCGACAAGAGACCCAGTACTTC. Protein sequence: CASSPSGARQETQYF.

The rearrangement joins TRBV18 to TRBJ2-7; D might be TRBD2 (6 bases). Germline loops: CDR1 KGHSH, CDR2 LQKENI. Between the trimmed V and J ends, which lost 6 bases and 2 bases, there was a span of 11 bases. The CDR3 runs 13 residues. The CDR3 nucleotides are TGTGCCAGCTCCGGGACGGGAGCCTACGAGCAGTACTTC. This codes for CASSGTGAYEQYF.

The rearrangement joins TRBV6-5 to TRBJ2-1, with D maybe TRBD2 (7 bases). V gave up 6 bases and J gave up 9 bases, with 15 bases separating them. The germline CDR1 and CDR2 sequences are MNHEY and SVGAGI. The CDR3 consists of 13 residues. The CDR3 spells CASSRGGEGEQFF. The CDR3 DNA reads TGTGCCAGCAGCCGAGGGGGGGAAGGTGAGCAGTTCTTC.

The chain carries TRBV2 and TRBJ1-2; unclear D gene. The CDR3 is made up of 12 amino acids. Trimming stripped 4 bases from V and 8 bases from J, with 11 bases between. In germline, CDR1 is SNHLY, CDR2 FYNNEI. This CDR3 is CASSVGVPGYTF. For the CDR3, the DNA is TGTGCCAGCAGTGTCGGGGTTCCGGGCTACACCTTC.

The J gene is TRBJ1-1, the V gene TRBV9, with a possible D match to TRBD1 (5 bases). Trimming pared 1 base from V and 0 bases from J, leaving 10 bases between. This CDR3 region has 15 residues. Per the germline V gene, CDR1 is SGDLS and CDR2 is YYNGEE. The CDR3 coding sequence is TGTGCCAGCAGCGTACAGGGCCATATGAACACTGAAGCTTTCTTT. It codes for CASSVQGHMNTEAFF.

The chain combines TRBV6-1 with TRBJ1-3, with D perhaps matching TRBD1 (5 bases). The CDR3 consists of 16 residues. In germline, CDR1 is MNHNS, CDR2 SASEGT. Trimming pared 1 base from V and 3 bases from J, leaving 13 bases between. CDR3 in amino acids: CASSEVPGGYGNTIYF. The CDR3 coding sequence is TGTGCCAGCAGTGAAGTCCCGGGGGGATATGGAAACACCATATATTTT.

The rearrangement joins TRBV6-1 to TRBJ2-7; the D gene is possibly TRBD1 (5 bases). Trimming pared 0 bases from V and 6 bases from J, leaving 12 bases between. CDR3 length: 14 amino acids. CDR1 is MNHNS and CDR2 is SASEGT in the germline V gene. The CDR3, as DNA: TGTGCCAGCAGTGAAGCACCCCAGGGCGGCGAGCAGTACTTC. It yields the protein CASSEAPQGGEQYF.

This chain joins TRBV10-3 and TRBJ2-1, with 12 nucleotides matching TRBD2. Trimming at V came to 4 bases and at J to 0 bases, leaving 10 bases not matched to a gene. Germline V lookup: CDR1 ENHRY, CDR2 SYGVKD. This CDR3 comprises 19 residues. The CDR3 bases are TGTGCCATCAGTGGGGGACTAGCGGGCCCCACTAGCTCCTACAATGAGCAGTTCTTC. Protein product: CAISGGLAGPTSSYNEQFF.

The gene calls are TRBV7-2 and TRBJ2-7; 7 positions agree with TRBD1. The trim removed 9 bases at V and 4 bases at J, leaving 15 bases unmatched. Germline assignment: CDR1 SGHTA and CDR2 FQGNSA. The CDR3 runs to 15 residues. For the CDR3, the DNA is TGTGCCAGTACCCCAGGGGGTGCGCTAGGGTACGAGCAGTACTTC. Protein sequence: CASTPGGALGYEQYF.

CDR3 in DNA: TGTGCCAGCAGCTTAAGTGGGACTCAGGGGGCGTTCGAAGGCGGCTACACCTTC. This codes for CASSLSGTQGAFEGGYTF. The chain joins TRBV5-5 to TRBJ1-2; 8 nucleotides match TRBD1. Looked up from germline, CDR1 is SGHKS and CDR2 is YYEKEE (reference sequence). The CDR3 loop spans 18 amino acids. V dropped 2 bases and J dropped 8; count of bases not matched to a gene: 20. The full variable domain, its missing parts supplied by reference TRBV5-5 and TRBJ1-2, is DAGVTQSPTHLIKTRGQQVTLRCSPISGHKSVSWYQQVLGQGPQFIFQYYEKEERGRGNFPDRFSARQFPNYSSELNVNALLLGDSALYLCASSLSGTQGAFEGGYTFGSGTRLTVV.

The chain combines TRBV21-1 with TRBJ2-5; TRBD2, the D gene given by the table, was not confirmed from the DNA. TRBV21-1 is annotated as a pseudogene. This CDR3 spans 17 amino acids. The CDR3 nucleotides are TGTGCCAGCAGCAAAAGCGGTATCGAAACGGGCCTTGAGACCCAGTACTTC. Translated: CASSKSGIETGLETQYF.

The chain couples TRBV11-2 to TRBJ2-7; TRBD1 aligns across 7 bases. CDR3 length: 15 amino acids. Trimming removed 2 bases from V and 2 bases from J; junction bases left unmatched: 6. Germline CDR1 and CDR2: SGHAT and FQNNGV. CDR3 residues: CASSLQGEGTYEQYF. In DNA, the CDR3 is TGTGCCAGCAGCTTACAGGGGGAAGGGACCTACGAGCAGTACTTC.

This chain connects TRBV25-1 to TRBJ2-5, with D possibly TRBD1 on 5 matching bases. V lost 0 bases and J lost 5, with 10 bases in between. The CDR3 has 14 amino acids. Looked up from germline, CDR1 is MGHDK and CDR2 is SYGVNS. Written as DNA, the CDR3 is TGTGCCAGCAGTGAATACTCAGGGTTGGAGACCCAGTACTTC. This translates into CASSEYSGLETQYF.

This chain joins TRBV4-2 and TRBJ1-5, with D uncertain. Germline-derived CDR1 and CDR2 are LGHNA and YNFKEQ. The CDR3 loop spans 15 amino acids. Deletions cut 1 base from V and 6 bases from J, with 13 bases between. Written as DNA, the CDR3 is TGTGCCAGCAGCCAAGGTCGGTCCCCAAGTCAGCCCCAGCATTTT. It yields the protein CASSQGRSPSQPQHF.

V gene TRBV13 combines with J gene TRBJ1-6; D unresolved. CDR3 size: 16 residues. Germline CDR1 reads PRHDT; CDR2 reads FYEKMQ (reference sequence). V lost 2 bases and J lost 0, with 8 bases in between. CDR3 in amino acids: CASSLIRSSYNSPLHF. The CDR3 region has the DNA TGTGCCAGCAGCTTAATTAGGAGCTCCTATAATTCACCCCTCCACTTT.

This clone was counted once. The DNA of the CDR3 is TGTGCCTGGAGTGCAGGGGGACTGCTGAACACTGAAGCTTTCTTT. This sequence encodes CAWSAGGLLNTEAFF. This chain connects TRBV30 to TRBJ1-1, with TRBD1 matching 7 bases. The CDR3 totals 15 residues. J was trimmed by 0 bases and V by 1 base; bases with no gene match: 5. Germline values: CDR1 GTSNPN, CDR2 SVGIG (reference sequence).

V gene TRBV19 combines with J gene TRBJ1-2; perhaps TRBD1 as D (6 bases). This CDR3 is built from 16 residues. Germline V lookup: CDR1 LNHDA, CDR2 SQIVND (reference sequence). V was shortened by 10 bases and J by 4 bases, with 25 bases between the two germline ends. CDR3 residues: CATTRQVTPEGYGYTF. The CDR3 region has the DNA TGTGCCACGACTCGACAGGTCACTCCCGAGGGCTATGGCTACACCTTC.

This chain connects TRBV29-1 to TRBJ2-3, with 7 nucleotides matching TRBD2. V shed 8 bases and J 4 bases; nucleotides not matched to a gene: 12. From germline, CDR1 is SQVTM and CDR2 ANQGSEA. CDR3 length equals 14 residues. CDR3 nucleotides: TGCAGCTCCCCTGCCGGGGGGTTTGCAGATACGCAGTATTTT. Its translation is CSSPAGGFADTQYF.

Of note for this clone: Other DNA sequences in this specimen translate into the identical CDR3. This chain joins TRBV18 and TRBJ1-2; D remains unclear. There are 13 residues in the CDR3. Germline V gene data show CDR1 as KGHSH and CDR2 as LQKENI. V shed 3 bases and J shed 1 base, with 6 bases lying between them. The CDR3 sequence is CASSPPGNYGYTF. CDR3 bases: TGTGCCAGCTCACCCCCGGGTAACTATGGCTACACCTTC.

This sequence joins TRBV29-1 and TRBJ2-3; 8 bases map to TRBD2. V was pared by 4 bases and J by 5 bases, with 2 bases of the junction left unmatched. The CDR3 is 12 amino acids. Germline V lookup: CDR1 SQVTM, CDR2 ANQGSEA. As DNA, the CDR3 is TGCAGCGTTGCCGGGGGGGAAGATACGCAGTATTTT. This encodes CSVAGGEDTQYF.

The chain couples TRBV10-2 to TRBJ2-7, with D possibly TRBD2 on 6 matching bases. The V end lost 10 bases, the J end lost 2 bases, and 12 bases lay between the germline ends. From germline, CDR1 is WSHSY and CDR2 SAAADI. The CDR3 covers 12 residues. CDR3 residues: CATQGLPYEQYF. Written as DNA, the CDR3 is TGCGCCACCCAGGGACTCCCCTACGAGCAGTACTTC.